One and the same sample provided the 30 T cell receptor beta chains below, sequenced in a study of shared clonotypes between healthy human individuals. TCRdb's copy holds only in-frame clones and misses some; the assay was immunoSEQ multiplex PCR. The sample lists about 1 million clones; around 82% were seen once. The sequenced sample was memory CD4+ T cells from PBMCs. Subset reported: CD45RA-negative fraction. The receptors were sampled from a man aged 18 to 35 in good health. Some clones in this sample may be carry-over from other donors' samples.

The genes are TRBV7-2 and TRBJ2-5; TRBD2 might be the D (6 bases). CDR3 length: 14 amino acids. Trimming took off 4 bases at V and 5 bases at J, with 14 bases between the two ends. The germline V gene has CDR1 SGHTA and CDR2 FQGNSA. CDR3 sequence reads: CASSSGVRGETQYF. Here the CDR3 DNA reads TGTGCCAGCAGCTCGGGAGTTAGAGGGGAGACCCAGTACTTC.

Notes on this clone: The sample contains more than one DNA sequence encoding this CDR3. The chain joins TRBV19 to TRBJ2-7; D unclear. The CDR3 runs 13 residues. V gave up 0 bases and J gave up 2 bases, with 5 bases separating them. Germline CDR1 is LNHDA and CDR2 is SQIVND (reference sequence). The CDR3 region is CASSIDGTYEQYF. In DNA, the CDR3 is TGTGCCAGTAGTATAGATGGTACCTACGAGCAGTACTTC. The complete variable domain, with remaining parts taken from reference TRBV19 and TRBJ2-7, reads DGGITQSPKYLFRKEGQNVTLSCEQNLNHDAMYWYRQDPGQGLRLIYYSQIVNDFQKGDIAEGYSVSREKKESFPLTVTSAQKNPTAFYLCASSIDGTYEQYFGPGTRLTVT.

This clone was found once. The rearrangement links TRBV28 to TRBJ2-1, with D perhaps matching TRBD1 or TRBD2 (6 bases each). Germline values: CDR1 MDHEN, CDR2 SYDVKM. Between the trimmed V and J ends, which lost 7 bases and 2 bases, there was a span of 15 bases. The CDR3 is made up of 15 amino acids. The CDR3 spells CASTSRGRAYNEQFF. For the CDR3, the DNA is TGTGCCAGCACCTCCCGGGGGCGGGCCTACAATGAGCAGTTCTTC.

This chain connects TRBV9 to TRBJ2-7; 9 nucleotides align to TRBD1. Losses at the gene ends were 1 base for V and 2 bases for J; bases not matched to a gene: 7. The CDR3 consists of 16 residues. Germline lookup yields CDR1 SGDLS and CDR2 YYNGEE. The CDR3 spells CASSVHPGQGPYEQYF. The CDR3 DNA reads TGTGCCAGCAGCGTACATCCGGGACAGGGTCCCTACGAGCAGTACTTC.

This clone was counted a few times. The V call is TRBV2, the J call TRBJ2-3, with TRBD1 matching over 7 bases. This CDR3 is 15 amino acids long. J gave up 4 bases and V 2 bases, and 6 bases lay outside the gene matches. CDR1 and CDR2 from the germline V gene are SNHLY and FYNNEI. CDR3 sequence (DNA): TGTGCCAGCAGTGAATATGGGCAGGGGGCAGATACGCAGTATTTT. Its protein product is CASSEYGQGADTQYF.

There are a few counts of this clone. The chain combines TRBV30 with TRBJ1-1, with D hard to call. CDR3 length: 12 amino acids. V lost 3 bases and J 1 base, leaving 6 bases between the germline ends. CDR1 and CDR2 (germline): GTSNPN, SVGIG (reference sequence). The DNA for the CDR3 is TGTGCCTGGAGAGAAGGGAACACTGAAGCTTTCTTT. It translates to CAWREGNTEAFF.

The CDR3 DNA follows: TGCAGCGTCATTGCCGGGAATTACTACAATGAGCAGTTCTTC. Translated: CSVIAGNYYNEQFF. This chain links TRBV29-1 with TRBJ2-1; D may be TRBD2 (5 bases). V lost 6 bases to trimming and J lost 3 bases, with 15 bases between them. Germline CDR1 SQVTM, CDR2 ANQGSEA. The CDR3 contains 14 residues.

The DNA of the CDR3 is TGTGCCAGTAGGCCCGGTAATCAGCCCCAGCATTTT. It encodes CASRPGNQPQHF. The chain employs TRBV19 and TRBJ1-5, with D unclear. V was trimmed by 6 bases and J by 4 bases, leaving 7 bases between them. This CDR3 is built from 12 residues. The germline V gene encodes CDR1 LNHDA and CDR2 SQIVND (reference sequence).

This clone appeared once. The chain recombines TRBV6-1 with TRBJ1-5; D remains unclear. Trimming took 5 bases from V and 2 from J, leaving 13 bases between them. Germline V gene data show CDR1 as MNHNS and CDR2 as SASEGT. This CDR3 is 15 amino acids long. The CDR3 bases are TGTGCCAGCAGTAAAGAGGGCTCGGGCAATCAGCCCCAGCATTTT. Translated: CASSKEGSGNQPQHF.

This clone was recorded a few times. At one end the junction does not follow the germline gene, possibly because of a read error. The J gene is TRBJ1-1, the V gene TRBV30; weak D call: TRBD1 (5 bases). CDR3 length: 12 amino acids. Germline CDR1 and CDR2: GTSNPN and SVGIG (reference sequence). In DNA, the CDR3 is TGTGCCCGGAGGGGCATGAACACTGAAGCTTTCTTT. Its protein is CARRGMNTEAFF.

The J gene is TRBJ2-5, the V gene TRBV4-2; the D is unclear. The germline V gene encodes CDR1 LGHNA and CDR2 YNFKEQ. The CDR3 loop spans 19 amino acids. With 3 bases removed from V and 0 bases from J, the gap between germline ends came to 23 bases. CDR3: CASSQGDSGGDGYQETQYF. As DNA, the CDR3 is TGTGCCAGCAGCCAGGGTGACTCTGGCGGAGACGGCTACCAAGAGACCCAGTACTTC.

The V gene is TRBV9, the J gene TRBJ2-7, with D tentatively TRBD2 (5 bases). Germline-derived CDR1 and CDR2 are SGDLS and YYNGEE. The CDR3 is 15 residues long. Trimming pared 4 bases from V and 0 bases from J, leaving 14 bases between. The CDR3 DNA sequence: TGTGCCAGCAGCCCCCAAGGGAGTCCCTCCTACGAGCAGTACTTC. Protein sequence: CASSPQGSPSYEQYF.

This sequence joins TRBV7-2 and TRBJ2-5; the D is unclear. The CDR3 consists of 13 residues. The germline V and J ends were trimmed by 4 bases and 4 bases, with 10 bases remaining between them. The germline CDR1 and CDR2 sequences are SGHTA and FQGNSA. The CDR3 DNA reads TGTGCCAGCAGCTCTCAGTCGGGAGAGACCCAGTACTTC. Its protein is CASSSQSGETQYF.

For this clone: Other DNA sequences in the same sample also yield this CDR3. The chain uses TRBV5-1 and TRBJ2-5; no clear D. Germline loops: CDR1 SGHRS, CDR2 YFSETQ. This CDR3 has 11 residues. The V end was cut by 7 bases, the J end by 1 base, with 5 bases between. CDR3 amino acids: CASGSQETQYF. CDR3 bases: TGCGCCAGCGGATCCCAAGAGACCCAGTACTTC.

The rearrangement joins TRBV5-1 to TRBJ1-1; 7 positions match TRBD1. The germline CDR1 and CDR2 sequences are SGHRS and YFSETQ. There are 15 residues in the CDR3. V lost 1 base to trimming and J lost 7 bases; unmatched junction nucleotides: 10. The CDR3 nucleotides read TGCGCCAGCAGCTTGTACGGACAGGAGGGAGATGAAGCTTTCTTT. It specifies CASSLYGQEGDEAFF. Variable domain in full (rest from reference TRBV5-1 and TRBJ1-1): KAGVTQTPRYLIKTRGQQVTLSCSPISGHRSVSWYQQTPGQGLQFLFEYFSETQRNKGNFPGRFSGRQFSNSRSEMNVSTLELGDSALYLCASSLYGQEGDEAFFGQGTRLTVV.

This clone was observed once. The genes are TRBV29-1 and TRBJ2-2, with D unresolved. Trimming cost V 4 bases and J 0 bases, with 9 bases left between them. Germline loops: CDR1 SQVTM, CDR2 ANQGSEA. There are 14 residues in the CDR3. As DNA, the CDR3 is TGCAGCGTTGGAAAACGACCGAACACCGGGGAGCTGTTTTTT. Translation: CSVGKRPNTGELFF.

The chain has TRBV6-1 and TRBJ2-7; 12 nucleotides align to TRBD2. Unmatched junction bases numbered 3, after V lost 4 bases and J lost 2 bases. Germline CDR1 is MNHNS and CDR2 is SASEGT. CDR3 size: 15 residues. CDR3 loop: CASSGGLAGTYEQYF. In DNA form, the CDR3 reads TGTGCCAGCAGTGGAGGACTAGCGGGGACCTACGAGCAGTACTTC.

This chain's CDR3 is CASSLRKTGSGVDGYTF. The CDR3 DNA reads as TGTGCCAGCAGCTTGCGAAAGACAGGGAGCGGGGTGGATGGCTACACCTTC. This chain uses TRBV5-6 with TRBJ1-2; 7 nucleotides align to TRBD1. The CDR3 totals 17 residues. CDR1 is SGHDT and CDR2 is YYEEEE in the germline V gene. The J segment lost 6 bases and the V segment lost 1 base, leaving 15 bases of the junction unmatched. The variable domain in full, completed from reference TRBV5-6 and TRBJ1-2, reads DAGVTQSPTHLIKTRGQQVTLRCSPKSGHDTVSWYQQALGQGPQFIFQYYEEEERQRGNFPDRFSGHQFPNYSSELNVNALLLGDSALYLCASSLRKTGSGVDGYTFGSGTRLTVV.

The chain employs TRBV7-8 and TRBJ2-5; D possibly uses TRBD1 or TRBD2 (6 bases each). The germline V gene encodes CDR1 SGHVS and CDR2 FQNEAQ. The length of the CDR3 is 15 residues. The V gene lost 5 bases and the J gene lost 5 bases, with 18 bases spanning the gap. The CDR3 region has the DNA TGTGCCAGCAGCCCAGCAGGTGGGGGGCTGGAGACCCAGTACTTC. Amino acid sequence: CASSPAGGGLETQYF.

The chain recombines TRBV4-1 with TRBJ1-1, with a weak D call TRBD1 (6 bases). This CDR3 has 15 residues. Trimming shortened V by 2 bases and J by 8 bases, and 18 bases separated the two germline ends. Germline V CDR1 and CDR2: MGHRA, YSYEKL. CDR3 in amino acids: CASSQLRGRTDEAFF. In nucleotides, the CDR3 is TGCGCCAGCAGCCAATTAAGGGGAAGGACAGACGAAGCTTTCTTT.

The J gene is TRBJ2-7, the V gene TRBV19; D unresolved. The V end lost 4 bases, the J end lost 0 bases, and 10 bases lay between the germline ends. CDR1 is LNHDA, CDR2 SQIVND, per germline (reference sequence). This CDR3 is 14 amino acids long. The CDR3 spells CASSTTESSYEQYF. The CDR3 DNA is TGTGCCAGTAGTACCACTGAGAGCTCCTACGAGCAGTACTTC.

This chain uses TRBV7-2 with TRBJ2-4, with D uncertain. Deletions cut 5 bases from V and 9 bases from J, with 14 bases between. CDR3 length: 13 residues. CDR1 is SGHTA and CDR2 is FQGNSA in the germline V gene. CDR3 nucleotides: TGTGCCAGCAGCCGACCCTCTACGGCCATTCAGTACTTC. It is translated as CASSRPSTAIQYF.

The rearrangement uses TRBV27 and TRBJ2-5; D is unresolved. CDR3 length equals 13 residues. Trimming left V 3 bases short and J 5 bases short, with 10 bases between. The V gene's germline CDR1 is MNHEY and CDR2 SMNVEV (reference sequence). The CDR3 region has the DNA TGTGCCAGCAGTTTTAGGGCCCGGGAGACCCAGTACTTC. It translates to CASSFRARETQYF.

The chain employs TRBV7-2 and TRBJ2-5, with a tentative D call TRBD1 (6 bases). Per germline, CDR1 SGHTA and CDR2 FQGNSA. V was cut by 5 bases and J by 7 bases, with 20 bases left in between. The CDR3 runs to 15 residues. The chain's CDR3 is CASSPPGQRATTQYF. CDR3 nucleotides: TGTGCCAGCAGCCCCCCTGGACAGAGGGCTACGACCCAGTACTTC.

Here the CDR3 reads CASSLAGGYYEQYF. In nucleotides, the CDR3 is TGTGCCAGCAGCTTGGCGGGAGGTTACTACGAGCAGTACTTC. This sequence joins TRBV7-2 and TRBJ2-7; 8 bases are a match to TRBD2. Germline CDR1 reads SGHTA; CDR2 reads FQGNSA. Trimming cost V 3 bases and J 3 bases; bases outside gene matches: 4. CDR3 size: 14 residues.

V usage is TRBV7-6 and J usage is TRBJ2-7; 7 bases align to TRBD2. This CDR3 has 16 amino acids. CDR1 is SGHVS and CDR2 is FNYEAQ in the germline V gene. Trimming removed 5 bases from V and 2 bases from J; junction bases left unmatched: 12. CDR3 sequence (DNA): TGTGCCAGCAGCCTCGGTGGCGGGAGCTTCGCCTACGAGCAGTACTTC. Its translation is CASSLGGGSFAYEQYF.

The chain links TRBV15 to TRBJ2-3; TRBD2 aligns across 15 bases. The CDR3 consists of 17 residues. The V gene's germline CDR1 is LNHNV and CDR2 YYDKDF (reference sequence). After removal of 3 bases from V and 4 bases from J, the junction contained 5 bases not matched to a gene. The CDR3 reads CATSSAGTSGRPDTQYF. CDR3 DNA: TGTGCCACCAGCAGTGCCGGGACTAGCGGGAGGCCAGATACGCAGTATTTT. The whole variable domain, filled in from reference TRBV15 and TRBJ2-3, reads DAMVIQNPRYQVTQFGKPVTLSCSQTLNHNVMYWYQQKSSQAPKLLFHYYDKDFNNEADTPDNFQSRRPNTSFCFLDIRSPGLGDTAMYLCATSSAGTSGRPDTQYFGPGTRLTVL.

This chain links TRBV19 with TRBJ1-1, with D uncertain. The CDR3 covers 14 residues. Germline V gives CDR1 LNHDA, CDR2 SQIVND (reference sequence). Deletions cut 0 bases from V and 6 bases from J, with 11 bases between. The CDR3 sequence is CASSIDLLAAEAFF. The CDR3 bases are TGTGCCAGTAGTATAGATCTATTAGCAGCTGAAGCTTTCTTT. Looking up the rest from reference TRBV19 and TRBJ1-1 gives the full variable domain: DGGITQSPKYLFRKEGQNVTLSCEQNLNHDAMYWYRQDPGQGLRLIYYSQIVNDFQKGDIAEGYSVSREKKESFPLTVTSAQKNPTAFYLCASSIDLLAAEAFFGQGTRLTVV.

The chain's CDR3 is CASSATSGIVGDNEQFF. The CDR3 bases are TGTGCCAGCAGCGCCACTTCGGGCATAGTGGGGGACAATGAGCAGTTCTTC. The V gene is TRBV9, the J gene TRBJ2-1; D tentatively fits TRBD1 or TRBD2 (5 bases each). Germline loops: CDR1 SGDLS, CDR2 YYNGEE. V lost 3 bases, J lost 5 bases, and 21 bases lay in between. The CDR3 extends over 17 amino acids.

The table lists this clone with a count of one. The chain joins TRBV28 to TRBJ1-4; no definite D call. V lost 6 bases and J lost 0, with 11 bases in between. Per the germline V gene, CDR1 is MDHEN and CDR2 is SYDVKM. The CDR3 spans 15 residues. The DNA of the CDR3 is TGTGCCAGCAGCCCATACGGAACAACTAATGAAAAACTGTTTTTT. Translated, it gives CASSPYGTTNEKLFF.